These 28 T cell receptor beta chains were sequenced from one sample in a study of blood T cell repertoires in COVID-19. TCRdb's copy holds only in-frame clones and misses some; the assay was immunoSEQ multiplex PCR. The sample yields roughly 140,000 clones, roughly 88% seen once. The sequenced sample consisted of peripheral blood. The receptors originated from a human donor in a cohort sampled during active COVID-19.

V usage is TRBV5-4 and J usage is TRBJ1-2; 7 nucleotides agree with TRBD1. The CDR3 runs to 15 residues. V trimming: 0 bases; J trimming: 6 bases; junction bases outside the gene matches: 8. CDR1 is SGHNT and CDR2 is YYREEE in the germline V gene (reference sequence). The CDR3 DNA is TGTGCCAGCAGCTTGGGTCCCGGGACAGATGATGGCTACACCTTC. Its translation: CASSLGPGTDDGYTF.

J is TRBJ1-4 and V is TRBV7-9; tentatively, D is TRBD1 (6 bases). Per the germline V gene, CDR1 is SEHNR and CDR2 is FQNEAQ (reference sequence). CDR3 size: 14 residues. V lost 6 bases and J 5 bases, leaving 13 bases between the germline ends. The CDR3 protein is CASRSQGRNEKLFF. The CDR3 bases are TGTGCCAGCAGATCACAGGGTAGGAATGAAAAACTGTTTTTT. Full variable domain (outside the CDR3, taken from reference TRBV7-9 and TRBJ1-4): DTGVSQNPRHKITKRGQNVTFRCDPISEHNRLYWYRQTLGQGPEFLTYFQNEAQLEKSRLLSDRFSAERPKGSFSTLEIQRTEQGDSAMYLCASRSQGRNEKLFFGSGTQLSVL.

The chain uses TRBV11-2 and TRBJ2-4; D gene unclear. Deletions cut 2 bases from V and 2 bases from J, with 7 bases between. Germline V lookup: CDR1 SGHAT, CDR2 FQNNGV. This CDR3 is built from 14 residues. The CDR3: CASSLPRSKNIQYF. CDR3 DNA: TGTGCCAGCAGCTTACCCCGTTCCAAAAACATTCAGTACTTC. The variable domain in full, completed from reference TRBV11-2 and TRBJ2-4, reads EAGVAQSPRYKIIEKRQSVAFWCNPISGHATLYWYQQILGQGPKLLIQFQNNGVVDDSQLPKDRFSAERLKGVDSTLKIQPAKLEDSAVYLCASSLPRSKNIQYFGAGTRLSVL.

This chain uses TRBV6-1 with TRBJ1-5; the D gene is possibly TRBD1 (6 bases). The CDR3 has 14 amino acids. V shed 6 bases and J shed 3 bases, with 12 bases lying between them. CDR1 and CDR2 (germline): MNHNS, SASEGT. This chain's CDR3 is CASSLTGYNQPQHF. CDR3 in DNA: TGTGCCAGCAGCCTAACAGGGTACAATCAGCCCCAGCATTTT.

The V call is TRBV7-9, the J call TRBJ2-7, with a tentative D call TRBD2 (5 bases). Per the germline V gene, CDR1 is SEHNR and CDR2 is FQNEAQ (reference sequence). V lost 4 bases to trimming and J lost 7 bases, with 17 bases between them. The CDR3 runs to 14 residues. The CDR3 DNA reads TGTGCCAGCAGCTCAGGAGGTGGTATCAGGGAGCAGTACTTC. Its protein product is CASSSGGGIREQYF. The entire variable domain, with the rest obtained from reference TRBV7-9 and TRBJ2-7, is as follows: DTGVSQNPRHKITKRGQNVTFRCDPISEHNRLYWYRQTLGQGPEFLTYFQNEAQLEKSRLLSDRFSAERPKGSFSTLEIQRTEQGDSAMYLCASSSGGGIREQYFGPGTRLTVT.

CDR3 amino acids: CASSFPKGQGSNQPQHF. The CDR3 DNA sequence: TGTGCCAGCAGCTTCCCAAAGGGACAGGGGAGCAATCAGCCCCAGCATTTT. The rearrangement joins TRBV11-2 to TRBJ1-5, with 10 bases matching TRBD1. The CDR3 covers 17 residues. Germline-derived CDR1 and CDR2 are SGHAT and FQNNGV. The ends lost 3 bases at V and 1 base at J; junction bases unmatched: 6.

This rearrangement joins TRBV9 to TRBJ1-5; D remains ambiguous. Trimming shortened V by 4 bases and J by 4 bases, and 9 bases separated the two germline ends. Germline CDR1 SGDLS, CDR2 YYNGEE. The CDR3 length is 13 residues. The CDR3 DNA sequence: TGTGCCAGCAGCCCTGACATGAATCAGCCCCAGCATTTT. It codes for CASSPDMNQPQHF.

The chain couples TRBV10-3 to TRBJ1-2; 9 nucleotides agree with TRBD1. The germline CDR1 and CDR2 sequences are ENHRY and SYGVKD. This CDR3 region has 15 residues. V gave up 7 bases and J gave up 0 bases; unmatched junction bases: 6. The CDR3 spells CAIKAGTGSNYGYTF. The DNA of the CDR3 is TGTGCCATCAAGGCCGGGACAGGGTCTAACTATGGCTACACCTTC.

V gene TRBV7-9 combines with J gene TRBJ1-2, with D possibly TRBD1 on 6 matching bases. V dropped 5 bases and J dropped 8 bases, with 21 bases sitting between them. CDR1 SEHNR and CDR2 FQNEAQ come from the germline V gene (reference sequence). The CDR3 has 15 amino acids. CDR3 coding DNA: TGTGCCAGCAGCCTAACCCGACAGGTGGTTAAGGGCTACACCTTC. Translation gives CASSLTRQVVKGYTF.

The V call is TRBV25-1, the J call TRBJ1-6, with TRBD1 matching over 8 bases. Germline V gene lookup returns CDR1 MGHDK and CDR2 SYGVNS. V lost 1 base and J lost 6; bases outside the gene matches: 2. CDR3 size: 15 residues. The CDR3 nucleotides read TGTGCCAGCAGTGAATCAGGGGGCCCTAATTCACCCCTCCACTTT. Its protein is CASSESGGPNSPLHF.

The V call is TRBV18, the J call TRBJ1-1; no firm D call. The CDR3 is made up of 14 amino acids. V dropped 2 bases and J dropped 1 base, with 8 bases sitting between them. Germline loops: CDR1 KGHSH, CDR2 LQKENI. The CDR3 coding sequence is TGTGCCAGCTCACCATGGGCTAAGAACACTGAAGCTTTCTTT. Residues: CASSPWAKNTEAFF.

This clone appeared a single time. The rearrangement links TRBV18 to TRBJ2-1, with D tentatively TRBD2 (5 bases). This CDR3 contains 13 residues. V was trimmed by 3 bases and J by 9 bases, leaving 12 bases between them. CDR1 is KGHSH and CDR2 is LQKENI in the germline V gene. Written as DNA, the CDR3 is TGTGCCAGCTCACCTCTGGCGGAGGCTGAGCAGTTCTTC. Translating it yields CASSPLAEAEQFF. Full variable domain (remainder filled in from reference TRBV18 and TRBJ2-1): NAGVMQNPRHLVRRRGQEARLRCSPMKGHSHVYWYRQLPEEGLKFMVYLQKENIIDESGMPKERFSAEFPKEGPSILRIQQVVRGDSAAYFCASSPLAEAEQFFGPGTRLTVL.

The CDR3 DNA reads as TGTGCCAGCAGCCCGGGGACAGCTCAACCCTATGGCTACACCTTC. Translated: CASSPGTAQPYGYTF. The chain employs TRBV5-4 and TRBJ1-2, with TRBD1 identical over 7 bases. This CDR3 is 15 amino acids long. Germline values: CDR1 SGHNT, CDR2 YYREEE (reference sequence). With V trimmed by 4 bases and J by 4 bases, 10 bases remained unmatched.

The V gene is TRBV23-1, the J gene TRBJ1-5; the D gene is possibly TRBD1 (5 bases). TRBV23-1 is assigned to the ORF class and has an uncertain function. V shed 3 bases and J shed 1 base, with 13 bases lying between them. CDR3 length: 16 residues. CDR3 sequence (DNA): TGCGCCAGCAGTCAGGTGTCGGGGGACAGCAATCAGCCCCAGCATTTT. Residues: CASSQVSGDSNQPQHF.

The count of this clone is one. The chain has TRBV7-7 and TRBJ2-5; 15 bases agree with TRBD2. Germline loops: CDR1 SSHAT, CDR2 FNYEAQ (reference sequence). Unmatched junction bases numbered 5, after V lost 2 bases and J lost 1 base. The CDR3 sequence is 18 residues long. The CDR3 coding sequence is TGTGCCAGCAGCTTAACGGGACTAGCGGGGGGCACCCAAGAGACCCAGTACTTC. It specifies CASSLTGLAGGTQETQYF.

This clone was counted a single time. The chain uses TRBV5-1 and TRBJ2-1; 11 nucleotides agree with TRBD2. Germline values: CDR1 SGHRS, CDR2 YFSETQ. The junction had 5 bases not matched to a gene; V was cut back by 2 bases and J by 10 bases. This CDR3 is built from 14 residues. The CDR3, as DNA: TGCGCCAGCAGCTTTGCACTAGCGGGGGAAGAGCAGTTCTTC. Its translation is CASSFALAGEEQFF.

The chain combines TRBV7-3 with TRBJ1-3; the D gene is possibly TRBD1 (6 bases). The CDR3 contains 17 residues. V lost 5 bases and J 0 bases, leaving 17 bases between the germline ends. Germline CDR1 and CDR2: SGHTA and FQGTGA. CDR3 residues: CASSPGGGGDSGNTIYF. CDR3 coding DNA: TGTGCCAGCAGCCCCGGGGGAGGGGGAGACTCTGGAAACACCATATATTTT. The full variable domain, its missing parts supplied by reference TRBV7-3 and TRBJ1-3, is GAGVSQTPSNKVTEKGKYVELRCDPISGHTALYWYRQSLGQGPEFLIYFQGTGAADDSGLPNDRFFAVRPEGSVSTLKIQRTERGDSAVYLCASSPGGGGDSGNTIYFGEGSWLTVV.

The chain couples TRBV4-2 to TRBJ2-1, with D possibly matching TRBD1 (5 bases). CDR1 is LGHNA and CDR2 is YNFKEQ in the germline V gene. The CDR3 has 14 residues. The ends were cut back, 5 bases at V and 5 bases at J, with 13 bases in the middle. The CDR3 region has the DNA TGTGCCAGCAGCAGCAGGGTTTTGGACAATGAGCAGTTCTTC. It yields the protein CASSSRVLDNEQFF.

The V and J genes are TRBV2 and TRBJ2-7; D may be TRBD1 (5 bases). In germline, CDR1 is SNHLY, CDR2 FYNNEI. This CDR3 spans 14 amino acids. V lost 5 bases and J 1 base, leaving 12 bases between the germline ends. In nucleotides, the CDR3 is TGTGCCAGCAGTCCCCCAGGGAAATCCTACGAGCAGTACTTC. It is translated as CASSPPGKSYEQYF.

This chain links TRBV5-5 with TRBJ2-5; D call uncertain. Trimming removed 0 bases from V and 5 bases from J, with 14 bases in between. CDR1 and CDR2 (germline): SGHKS, YYEKEE (reference sequence). CDR3 length: 15 residues. CDR3: CASSLASSAIETQYF. The CDR3 DNA is TGTGCCAGCAGCTTGGCCTCCAGTGCAATTGAGACCCAGTACTTC.

The chain couples TRBV7-8 to TRBJ2-5; 9 nucleotides line up with TRBD1. Germline V gives CDR1 SGHVS, CDR2 FQNEAQ. The V segment lost 6 bases and the J segment 4 bases; nucleotides outside the gene matches: 15. The CDR3 consists of 17 residues. CDR3 nucleotides: TGTGCCAGCAGTCCTAACCCCTCGGACAGGGGACTAGAGACCCAGTACTTC. As protein: CASSPNPSDRGLETQYF.

This chain connects TRBV5-1 to TRBJ2-1; 11 positions agree with TRBD2. Per germline, CDR1 SGHRS and CDR2 YFSETQ. The V gene end was trimmed by 1 base and the J gene end by 10 bases; junction bases not matched to a gene: 13. CDR3 length equals 17 residues. CDR3 protein: CASSLRPGLAGFVEQFF. The CDR3 DNA reads as TGCGCCAGCAGCTTGCGACCCGGACTAGCGGGTTTCGTCGAGCAGTTCTTC.

This clone was observed a single time. The chain uses TRBV6-5 and TRBJ1-6, with D tentatively TRBD1 (5 bases). V lost 0 bases and J 7 bases, leaving 10 bases between the germline ends. This CDR3 has 15 residues. Germline V gene data show CDR1 as MNHEY and CDR2 as SVGAGI. CDR3 coding DNA: TGTGCCAGCAGTTACTCCCGGCAGGGAAATTCACCCCTCCACTTT. Translating gives CASSYSRQGNSPLHF.

V is TRBV25-1 and J is TRBJ2-2, with 7 bases identical to TRBD1. Germline V gene lookup returns CDR1 MGHDK and CDR2 SYGVNS. V shed 5 bases and J 5 bases; nucleotides not matched to a gene: 5. The CDR3 extends over 14 amino acids. CDR3: CASSKTGETGELFF. The CDR3 coding sequence is TGTGCCAGCAGTAAAACAGGGGAGACCGGGGAGCTGTTTTTT.

This clone was picked up a small number of times. The rearrangement joins TRBV7-9 to TRBJ1-4; 9 bases match TRBD1. The J segment lost 8 bases and the V segment lost 6 bases, leaving 10 bases of the junction unmatched. Germline-derived CDR1 and CDR2 are SEHNR and FQNEAQ (reference sequence). The CDR3 extends over 15 amino acids. In DNA form, the CDR3 reads TGTGCCAGCAGAGGCACAGGGGGCGCAGGAGAAAAACTGTTTTTT. Its translation: CASRGTGGAGEKLFF.

This clone has a handful of counts. The rearrangement uses TRBV19 and TRBJ1-5; TRBD1 might be the D (6 bases). Germline CDR1 LNHDA, CDR2 SQIVND (reference sequence). The CDR3 consists of 13 residues. The CDR3 spells CVTRGASNQPQHF. CDR3 DNA: TGTGTCACCCGGGGGGCGAGCAATCAGCCCCAGCATTTT.

The chain recombines TRBV3-1 (or the pseudogene TRBV3-2) with TRBJ2-1; 12 positions agree with TRBD2. The CDR3 has 16 amino acids. Germline V CDR1 and CDR2: LGHDT, YNNKEL (reference sequence). The junction had 3 bases not matched to a gene; V was cut back by 1 base and J by 5 bases. The CDR3 nucleotides read TGTGCCAGCAGCCAAGGGACTAGCGGGGTGCACAATGAGCAGTTCTTC. Amino acids: CASSQGTSGVHNEQFF.

The rearrangement joins TRBV4-1 to TRBJ1-2; D possibly corresponds to TRBD1 (6 bases). The CDR3 consists of 13 residues. V was pared by 0 bases and J by 8 bases, with 10 bases between. Germline-derived CDR1 and CDR2 are MGHRA and YSYEKL. CDR3 coding DNA: TGCGCCAGCAGCCAAGATGAAGGGGGAGGCTACACCTTC. It encodes CASSQDEGGGYTF.